The present TCR beta chain was sequenced within a study of shared clonotypes between healthy human individuals. The CDR3 covers 12 residues. Trimming took off 4 bases at V and 7 bases at J, with 12 bases between the two ends. Germline loops: CDR1 SGHKS, CDR2 YYEKEE (reference sequence). General study findings and limits: When naive CD4 clonotypes were compared across several donors, 4% to 5.5% were shared.

Here immunoSEQ multiplex PCR was the method, and the copy in TCRdb shows in-frame clones only, minus some. The table has about 600,000 clones, 98% seen once; the top ten hold roughly 0.29%. About this clone itself: Its antigen is not known.

Positive CCR7 selection of CD45RO-negative cells yielded the naive CD8 cells, and terminally differentiated effector memory CD45RA+ cells were excluded. Sequenced material: naive CD8+ T cells sorted from blood. V gene TRBV5-5 combines with J gene TRBJ2-7; D not resolved. The TCR comes from a man younger than 40 in good health. The CDR3 protein is CASSLVQAEQYF. For the CDR3, the DNA is TGTGCCAGCAGCCTGGTTCAGGCAGAGCAGTACTTC.